Below, 30 T cell receptor beta chains from the same sample are listed, as sequenced in a study of blood T cells in healthy people across ages (dated by TCRdb to the mid-2010s). The protocol used for the library was 5' RACE. The sequencing machine was an Illumina HiSeq 2500. A second PCR of roughly 7 to 12 cycles was run with a J-beta primer mix and a sample-barcoded 5' primer. TCRdb trimmed public reads at Q25 via fastp, called clones via MiXCR and kept in-frame beta chains. Rows are combined by CDR3 protein, so each entry shows the most common genes and DNA. The sample profile shows roughly 1.5 million distinct CDR3 sequences; 40% to 45% of them were found once. The top ten hold under 5% of the sample. Sequencing was performed on blood. These receptors all stem from a woman younger than 35 in good health.

The CDR3 bases are TGTGCCAGCAGGGATTCTTTCGCCTCCGAGCAGTACTTC. Its translation is CASRDSFASEQYF. The V and J genes are TRBV6-6 and TRBJ2-5, with D unclear. The J call may be in error: the DNA end matches TRBJ2-7 better. The CDR3 is 13 residues long. Per the germline V gene, CDR1 is MNHNY and CDR2 is SVGAGI (reference sequence).

This clonotype occurred a few times. The chain combines TRBV9 with TRBJ2-7; no firm D call. The J call may be faulty, since TRBJ2-5 better matches the DNA end. Germline assignment: CDR1 SGDLS and CDR2 YYNGEE. The CDR3 sequence is 13 residues long. Here the CDR3 reads CASSVEKRETQYF. In nucleotides, the CDR3 is TGTGCCAGCAGCGTAGAAAAGCGAGAGACCCAGTACTTC.

This clonotype turned up a few times. A read error may produce the germline difference seen at one junction end. The chain combines TRBV7-9 with TRBJ2-3; D may be TRBD1 or TRBD2 (5 bases each). CDR3 size: 12 residues. Germline CDR1 reads SEHNR; CDR2 reads FQNEAQ (reference sequence). CDR3: CASTLGEDTQYF. As DNA, the CDR3 is TGTGCCAGCACCTTAGGGGAGGATACGCAGTATTTT. The entire variable domain, with the rest obtained from reference TRBV7-9 and TRBJ2-3, is as follows: DTGVSQNPRHKITKRGQNVTFRCDPISEHNRLYWYRQTLGQGPEFLTYFQNEAQLEKSRLLSDRFSAERPKGSFSTLEIQRTEQGDSAMYLCASTLGEDTQYFGPGTRLTVL.

The V gene is TRBV7-8, the J gene TRBJ2-7; D perhaps matches TRBD1 (6 bases). Trimming stripped 4 bases from V and 6 bases from J, with 16 bases between. The germline CDR1 and CDR2 sequences are SGHVS and FQNEAQ. The CDR3 length is 14 residues. CDR3 nucleotides: TGTGCCAGCAGCTCAATCAACAGGGTCTTCGAGCAGTACTTC. Translation: CASSSINRVFEQYF.

This clonotype came up a few times. The chain uses TRBV12-3 or TRBV12-4 and TRBJ2-1, with 10 bases fitting TRBD2. The CDR3 runs 15 residues. V lost 5 bases and J lost 4; bases outside the gene matches: 5. The DNA of the CDR3 is TGTGCCAGCAGTGCACTAGCGGGAAGGTACAATGAGCAGTTCTTC. This encodes CASSALAGRYNEQFF.

V is TRBV4-1 and J is TRBJ1-6; 7 bases map to TRBD1. V shed 0 bases, J shed 8 bases, and the junction held 13 bases outside the gene matches. The germline CDR1 and CDR2 sequences are MGHRA and YSYEKL. There are 18 residues in the CDR3. CDR3 loop: CASSQDGRGPLLDSPLHF. The CDR3 coding sequence is TGCGCCAGCAGCCAAGATGGAAGGGGGCCATTGCTGGATTCACCCCTCCACTTT.

CDR3 in DNA: TGTGCCAGCAGTTCGCTGACAGGGGTGGACTTGGAGCAGTACTTC. It yields the protein CASSSLTGVDLEQYF. The gene calls are TRBV12-3 or TRBV12-4 and TRBJ2-7, with TRBD1 matching over 8 bases. The CDR3 is 15 amino acids. V lost 4 bases and J lost 7; bases outside the gene matches: 12.

A note on this clonotype: One end of the junction is discordant with germline, which a read error may explain. The chain has TRBV27 and TRBJ2-7, with TRBD1 as a possible D gene (6 bases). CDR1 and CDR2 from the germline V gene are MNHEY and SMNVEV (reference sequence). The CDR3 is 16 amino acids. CDR3 DNA: TGTGCCAGCACTTTATTGGCAGGGGCAAGCTCCTACGAGCAGTACTTC. Translation: CASTLLAGASSYEQYF.

V is TRBV2 and J is TRBJ1-6; the match to TRBD1 covers 8 bases. Trimming at V came to 5 bases and at J to 6 bases, leaving 6 bases not matched to a gene. CDR3 length: 15 amino acids. Per the germline V gene, CDR1 is SNHLY and CDR2 is FYNNEI. The CDR3 loop is CASSPYGQGNSPLHF. For the CDR3, the DNA is TGTGCCAGCAGTCCTTACGGACAGGGTAATTCACCCCTCCACTTT.

The chain links TRBV6-4 to TRBJ2-5, with 9 nucleotides matching TRBD2. Germline CDR1 is MRHNA and CDR2 is SNTAGT. The CDR3 runs to 14 residues. The V and J ends lost 0 bases and 11 bases, in that order; junction bases with no gene match: 7. CDR3: CASSDSSGSNEQYF. DNA for the CDR3: TGTGCCAGCAGTGACTCTAGCGGGAGCAATGAGCAGTACTTC.

The genes are TRBV30 and TRBJ1-5; D might be TRBD1 (6 bases). The CDR3 loop spans 14 amino acids. Trimming cost V 5 bases and J 0 bases, with 11 bases left between them. Per germline, CDR1 GTSNPN and CDR2 SVGIG (reference sequence). The CDR3 DNA is TGTGCCTGGGGAAAGGACAGTAGCAATCAGCCCCAGCATTTT. Its protein is CAWGKDSSNQPQHF.

This clonotype was picked up one time. CDR3 sequence reads: CASSLSWGGLAGSHEQFF. The DNA of the CDR3 is TGTGCCAGCAGCTTAAGCTGGGGGGGACTAGCGGGGTCCCATGAGCAGTTCTTC. This chain connects TRBV7-3 to TRBJ2-1; 13 bases fit TRBD2. J lost 8 bases, V lost 1 base, and 11 bases had no gene match. The CDR3 is 18 amino acids. Germline V gene lookup returns CDR1 SGHTA and CDR2 FQGTGA.

The rearrangement joins TRBV7-2 to TRBJ2-4; D might be TRBD2 (6 bases). The CDR3 spans 17 residues. With 5 bases removed from V and 1 base from J, the gap between germline ends came to 18 bases. CDR1 SGHTA and CDR2 FQGNSA come from the germline V gene. The CDR3 DNA reads TGTGCCAGCAGCGGGGGGTTGGGGTATGAGGCCAAAAACATTCAGTACTTC. This encodes CASSGGLGYEAKNIQYF.

The V and J genes are TRBV7-2 and TRBJ2-5; 13 nucleotides align to TRBD2. In germline, CDR1 is SGHTA, CDR2 FQGNSA. Germline trimming cut 5 bases from V and 5 bases from J; bases unmatched to any gene: 8. The CDR3 runs to 16 residues. The CDR3 is CASSRMTTSGGETQYF. CDR3 DNA sequence: TGTGCCAGCAGCCGCATGACGACTAGCGGGGGGGAGACCCAGTACTTC.

The chain joins TRBV12-3 or TRBV12-4 to TRBJ1-3; the D gene is possibly TRBD1 (5 bases). CDR3 length: 15 residues. Trimming removed 7 bases from V and 3 bases from J, with 16 bases in between. The CDR3 reads CASIPREGLGNTIYF. DNA for the CDR3: TGTGCCAGCATCCCCCGGGAGGGACTTGGAAACACCATATATTTT.

The sample holds a few counts of this clonotype. The chain recombines TRBV9 with TRBJ2-7; 9 bases align to TRBD1. Per germline, CDR1 SGDLS and CDR2 YYNGEE. The CDR3 is 16 amino acids. Trimming removed 4 bases from V and 5 bases from J; junction bases left unmatched: 13. CDR3 loop: CASSLGTGLIGNEQYF. DNA for the CDR3: TGTGCCAGCAGCCTCGGGACAGGGCTAATTGGTAACGAGCAGTACTTC.

Points on this clonotype: The CDR3 end shows no conserved phenylalanine or tryptophan, and so a read error is likely. The CDR3 nucleotides are TGTGCCAGCAGCTTAGCCGCTAGCGGGAAGGTGTACGAGCAGTACTTA. Its translation: CASSLAASGKVYEQYL. This chain links TRBV7-2 with TRBJ2-7, with 9 nucleotides matching TRBD2. Germline V gene lookup returns CDR1 SGHTA and CDR2 FQGNSA. V dropped 0 bases and J dropped 4; count of bases not matched to a gene: 7. The CDR3 totals 16 residues.

This clonotype has a handful of counts. The rearrangement uses TRBV20-1 and TRBJ2-7; 9 positions match TRBD2. Germline-derived CDR1 and CDR2 are DFQATT and SNEGSKA (reference sequence). This CDR3 region has 17 residues. V shed 5 bases and J 0 bases; nucleotides not matched to a gene: 14. Here the CDR3 DNA reads TGCAGTGCTCATAGCCTCCTCAATAGCGGGGGCTCCTACGAGCAGTACTTC. It translates to CSAHSLLNSGGSYEQYF.

V is TRBV7-3 and J is TRBJ2-7; 9 bases fit TRBD2. J lost 2 bases, V lost 0 bases, and 5 bases had no gene match. The CDR3 has 16 residues. Germline V gene data show CDR1 as SGHTA and CDR2 as FQGTGA. The CDR3 loop reads CASSLTPSGKTYEQYF. The CDR3 coding sequence is TGTGCCAGCAGCTTAACTCCTAGCGGGAAAACCTACGAGCAGTACTTC.

The chain links TRBV6-5 to TRBJ2-7, with D perhaps matching TRBD2 (5 bases). This CDR3 is built from 13 residues. Trimming removed 2 bases from V and 3 bases from J, with 8 bases in between. Germline CDR1 is MNHEY and CDR2 is SVGAGI. For the CDR3, the DNA is TGTGCCAGCAGTTACCACGGGATCTACGAGCAGTACTTC. It codes for CASSYHGIYEQYF.

The sample holds one count of this clonotype. The rearrangement links TRBV4-3 to TRBJ2-4; D unresolved. The J call may be mistaken, given a closer DNA end match to TRBJ2-5. Germline V gene sequence: CDR1 LGHNA, CDR2 YSLEER. The CDR3 loop spans 15 amino acids. The CDR3 DNA reads TGCGCCAGCAGCCAAGTTCTTAGGGAACGAGAGACCCAGTACTTC. This sequence encodes CASSQVLRERETQYF.

This chain links TRBV25-1 with TRBJ1-2; no firm D call. Germline V gives CDR1 MGHDK, CDR2 SYGVNS. There are 14 residues in the CDR3. Trimming pared 3 bases from V and 2 bases from J, leaving 10 bases between. The CDR3 here is CASSEVGSNYGYTF. In DNA, the CDR3 is TGTGCCAGCAGTGAGGTGGGATCGAACTATGGCTACACCTTC.

The genes are TRBV5-5 and TRBJ2-5, with 7 positions matching TRBD1. V dropped 2 bases and J dropped 4; count of bases not matched to a gene: 11. CDR3 length: 16 amino acids. Per germline, CDR1 SGHKS and CDR2 YYEKEE (reference sequence). CDR3 in DNA: TGTGCCAGCAGCTTCCGACAGGGTATAATCGGAGAGACCCAGTACTTC. Its protein is CASSFRQGIIGETQYF.

This clonotype was seen only a few times. V usage is TRBV27 and J usage is TRBJ1-2, with D unclear. CDR1 and CDR2 (germline): MNHEY, SMNVEV (reference sequence). V dropped 6 bases and J dropped 4 bases, with 15 bases sitting between them. The CDR3 has 14 residues. CDR3 sequence reads: CASRTGGGFYGYTF. CDR3 in DNA: TGTGCCAGCAGGACCGGAGGCGGATTCTATGGCTACACCTTC.

This sequence joins TRBV4-3 and TRBJ2-1; D unclear. V lost 0 bases and J lost 12, with 15 bases in between. CDR1 is LGHNA and CDR2 is YSLEER in the germline V gene. The CDR3 runs 14 residues. CDR3 protein: CASSQESAGPGQFF. CDR3 nucleotide sequence: TGCGCCAGCAGCCAAGAGAGCGCAGGCCCAGGGCAGTTCTTC.

The J gene is TRBJ2-7, the V gene TRBV29-1, with 10 bases matching TRBD2. V trimming: 4 bases; J trimming: 7 bases; junction bases outside the gene matches: 7. Germline loops: CDR1 SQVTM, CDR2 ANQGSEA. The CDR3 contains 13 residues. CDR3 nucleotide sequence: TGCAGCGTTGCTAGCGGGAGAAATACTGAGCAGTACTTC. It is translated as CSVASGRNTEQYF.

This clonotype appeared once. The rearrangement uses TRBV6-2 or TRBV6-3 and TRBJ2-3; possibly TRBD1 or TRBD2 for D (5 bases each). The CDR3 loop spans 16 amino acids. With 6 bases removed from V and 0 bases from J, the gap between germline ends came to 16 bases. Germline CDR1 MNHEY, CDR2 SVGEGT. The CDR3 loop reads CASSPISGTSTDTQYF. Written as DNA, the CDR3 is TGTGCCAGCAGCCCAATTTCCGGGACCAGCACAGATACGCAGTATTTT.

The genes are TRBV13 and TRBJ2-7, with 9 bases lining up with TRBD1. Germline V gene sequence: CDR1 PRHDT, CDR2 FYEKMQ (reference sequence). The CDR3 contains 16 residues. V was clipped by 3 bases and J by 2 bases; unmatched bases: 8. CDR3 sequence reads: CASSFSRTGDPYEQYF. The CDR3 bases are TGTGCCAGCAGCTTTTCTCGGACAGGGGACCCCTACGAGCAGTACTTC.

The chain joins TRBV14 to TRBJ1-4, with D tentatively TRBD1 (6 bases). Trimming removed 2 bases from V and 5 bases from J, with 12 bases in between. This CDR3 contains 15 residues. CDR1 and CDR2 from the germline V gene are SGHDN and FVKESK. The CDR3 nucleotides read TGTGCCAGCAGCCAAACCACAGGGTACAATGAAAAACTGTTTTTT. This gives the protein CASSQTTGYNEKLFF.

V and J are TRBV20-1 and TRBJ2-1; D tentatively reads TRBD1 or TRBD2 (5 bases each). Germline V gene data show CDR1 as DFQATT and CDR2 as SNEGSKA (reference sequence). The CDR3 spans 14 residues. V was clipped by 3 bases and J by 2 bases, with 11 bases between them. The CDR3 protein is CSASRPGPYNEQFF. The CDR3 DNA is TGCAGTGCTAGTAGGCCGGGGCCCTACAATGAGCAGTTCTTC.